This T cell receptor (beta chain) was identified during a study of blood T cells in healthy people across ages. For the second PCR, which ran for roughly 6 to 12 cycles, a sample-barcoded 5' primer and a J-beta primer mix were used. Samples each returned at least 2.5 million CDR3-containing paired-end reads. TCRdb fed the 5' RACE reads into MiXCR, producing one record per CDR3 protein. The sample holds around 500,000 distinct CDR3 sequences, around 48% seen once. This clonotype showed up just a few times. Caucasian individuals from Russia who were healthy and aged roughly 6 to 95 acted as donors. With 4 bases removed from V and 9 bases from J, the gap between germline ends came to 11 bases. The length of the CDR3 is 12 residues. Germline V gives CDR1 LGHDT, CDR2 YNNKEL (reference sequence).

Sequenced input: blood. V is TRBV3-1 and J is TRBJ2-3, with D tentatively TRBD1 or TRBD2 (5 bases each). This TCR was recovered from a man older than 75 in good health. The CDR3 reads CASSLREGTQYF. The CDR3 DNA reads as TGTGCCAGCAGCCTGAGAGAGGGGACGCAGTATTTT.